The source of this T cell receptor (beta chain) is a study of T cell responses to AZD1222 COVID-19 vaccine (dated by TCRdb to 2020 to 2023). Study-level background: AZD1222 recipients whose second dose came at about 4 weeks and those whose second dose came at about 12 weeks were combined into one group, since spike-specific TCR depth and breadth did not differ between the two schedules. TCR sequencing covered approximately 230 trial participants: roughly 200 given two doses of AZD1222 and 26 given two doses of MenACWY control vaccine. Trial participants were enrolled by age into subgroups of 18-55, 56-69 and 70-plus years, and about 150, 27 and 61 TCR-sequenced participants, respectively, were included in these subgroups. Study-level results and caveats: Because no day 14 peak-response samples were available, the repertoires could be characterized only after the peak T cell response. The whole spike protein was spanned by vaccine-associated CD4 TCRs, and dominant responses were seen in regions 160-218 and 743-854. The 56-69-year group was small, and its depth increase did not reach significance, likely because of low power. Most participants were white British and females outnumbered males, and the authors suggested that clonal diversity may have been underestimated. After two AZD1222 doses, spike-specific TCR breadth and depth were significantly higher than at day 0 and than in MenACWY recipients. Reportedly, almost half of the unique spike-specific TCRs recognized epitopes lying outside the regions that are mutated in the B.1.351 and B.1.1.7 variants. Only five to seven AZD1222 recipients were SARS-CoV-2 seropositive at baseline, limiting conclusions about previously exposed vaccinees.

The intended sense of this specimen's time point label: baseline before first vaccination. Vaccinee samples were obtained from the UK trials COV001 and COV002, which included a single-blind randomized controlled phase 2/3 trial of AZD1222 (ChAdOx1 nCoV-19) in healthy adults. For TCRbeta chain sequencing, PBMC samples were collected from trial participants at day 0 and at day 28 after the second dose. The CDR3 regions of human TCRbeta chains were analyzed by immunosequencing. In the paper's pipeline: Repertoire TCRs were checked for matches against a reference library of SARS-CoV-2-specific TCRs that had been generated using the MIRA antigen-specificity platform. Breadth was defined as the fraction of unique TCRs that were SARS-CoV-2-associated. Depth was defined as the fraction of total T cells that were SARS-CoV-2-associated. Each spike-specific TCR was assigned to its reactive spike region and to a CD4 or CD8 class using the MIRA data. Log10-transformed breadth and depth values were compared by one-way ANOVA with Sidak's multiple comparisons tests. The table was pulled from immuneACCESS by TCRdb, which kept in-frame rearrangements only. Such tables lose some clones; where checked, under half of the loss comes from unresolved V genes, and the rest has no known cause. V and J calls and clone size follow that table, whereas D and trimming were derived from the DNA. The sample profile shows approximately 100,000 clones; 91% of them were found once. The ten biggest clones cover about 7.5% of the sample.

With regard to this clone: Its antigen target is currently unknown. No much larger clone is present one base from it, and per-base qualities are unavailable.

The TCR was taken from an adult in good health. Sequences were derived from peripheral blood, sampled on day 0 of AZD1222 vaccination.

The DNA sequence is given as TGTGCCAGCAGTACAGCACCCTACGAGCAGTACTTC. The encoded protein is CASSTAPYEQYF. The rearranged segments are TRBV6-5 and TRBJ2-7, with the D gene call left open. V gives up 5 bases and J gives up 2 bases, and the segment between their germline ends measures 7 bases. In the germline V gene, CDR1 corresponds to MNHEY and CDR2 to SVGAGI. Its CDR3 holds 12 amino acids, cysteine through phenylalanine. Only the CDR3 region is kept as DNA, spanning 36 bases read in frame from base 1.